The rows below give T cell receptor beta chains drawn from one sample of a study of tumor-infiltrating lymphocytes in primary liver carcinoma. TCRdb recomputed calls from the multiplex PCR reads with MiXCR, one row per CDR3 protein. The sample lists around 19,000 distinct CDR3 sequences, roughly 80% occurring once. Sample: liver tumor tissue from sampling region 4. All receptors come from a woman aged 25 to 39 with primary liver carcinoma and hepatitis B virus infection. CDR3s include the opening cysteine and the closing phenylalanine or tryptophan. D genes are given only for firm matches. Not every row has a clone size; where given, it reads once, few, many or a size class.

size | J | D | V | length | CDR3 | DNA
many | TRBJ2-3 | - | TRBV11-2 | 15 | CASRLLGRFTDTQYF | TGTGCCAGCAGACTACTGGGGCGGTTCACAGATACGCAGTATTTT
- | TRBJ2-2 | - | TRBV7-9 | 12 | CASSLVTGGLFF | TGTGCCAGCAGCTTAGTAACCGGGGGGCTGTTTTTT
- | TRBJ1-5 | - | TRBV12-3/TRBV12-4 | 16 | CASSRLGTVTDQPQHF | TGTGCCAGCAGCCGATTAGGTACGGTGACCGATCAGCCCCAGCACTTT
- | TRBJ2-7 | - | TRBV6-1 | 12 | CASSGLFYEQYF | TGTGCCAGCAGTGGTCTATTCTACGAGCAGTACTTC
- | TRBJ2-1 | - | TRBV7-3 | 16 | CASGLRLADAYNERFF | TGTGCCAGCGGCTTAAGGTTGGCGGATGCCTACAATGAGCGGTTCTTC
once | TRBJ1-1 | - | TRBV11-1 | 14 | CASNFWQGYTGAFF | TGTGCCAGCAACTTCTGGCAGGGCTACACTGGAGCTTTCTTT
- | TRBJ1-2 | - | TRBV6-2/TRBV6-3 | 13 | CASNLQGYGGHAF | TGTGCCAGCAATCTTCAGGGCTACGGTGGCCACGCCTTC
- | TRBJ2-1 | - | TRBV11-2 | 11 | CANQQLNEQFF | TGTGCCAACCAACAACTTAATGAGCAGTTCTTC
- | TRBJ1-1 | - | TRBV29-1 | 13 | CILYHSLNTDAFF | TGCATCCTTTATCACAGTCTGAACACTGATGCTTTCTTT
- | TRBJ2-3 | TRBD2 | TRBV7-9 | 16 | CVSSLLLAGATATQYF | TGTGTCAGCAGCCTATTACTAGCGGGAGCCACAGCTACACAGTATTTT
- | TRBJ2-7 | TRBD1 | TRBV4-2 | 18 | CASSQEHMGQGGPREQCF | TGTGCCAGCAGCCAGGAACACATGGGACAGGGGGGGCCGCGCGAGCAGTGCTTC
- | TRBJ2-3 | - | TRBV11-2 | 16 | CAGSRTRQGRGDTQYF | TGTGCAGGCAGCCGGACGCGTCAGGGAAGGGGAGATACGCAGTATTTT
- | TRBJ2-3 | TRBD1 | TRBV11-2 | 16 | CASSRTRQGWGDTQYF | TGTGCTAGCAGCCGGACGCGACAGGGATGGGGAGATACCCAGTATTTT
few | TRBJ2-1 | - | TRBV12-3/TRBV12-4 | 12 | CASSSMLSEQFF | TGTGCAAGCAGCTCGATGTTAAGCGAGCAGTTCTTC
- | TRBJ1-1 | - | TRBV6-5 | 16 | CANSYGGSGKGSEAFF | TGTGCCAACAGTTACGGGGGCAGCGGAAAAGGATCTGAAGCTTTCTTT
- | TRBJ2-3 | - | TRBV11-2 | 14 | CTSNPQTHTDTQYF | TGTACCAGCAACCCACAAACTCACACTGATACGCAATATTTT
- | TRBJ2-3 | - | TRBV28 | 13 | CACSFNSDDTQYF | TGTGCCTGCAGTTTTAACAGCGATGATACTCAGTATTTT
- | TRBJ2-1 | TRBD2 | TRBV11-3 | 13 | CVGVSGSGNEHFF | TGTGTCGGCGTTAGCGGGAGTGGGAATGAGCACTTCTTC
- | TRBJ2-5 | - | TRBV5-1 | 15 | CASSFKGPPQVTQYF | TGCGCCAGCAGCTTCAAGGGTCCCCCGCAAGTGACCCAGTACTTC
- | TRBJ2-3 | - | TRBV5-4 | 17 | CASSVDGDPPPTDTHYF | TGTGCCAGCAGCGTAGACGGAGACCCTCCACCTACAGATACGCATTATTTT